Detailed here is one TCR beta chain. Its matching antigen is unknown. TCRbeta library preparation incorporated unique molecular identifiers. One entry per CDR3 protein, called by TCRdb with MiXCR from the PCR reads. The data contain some 450,000 distinct CDR3 sequences, approximately 42% of them singletons. This sample stems from a study of T-cell reconstitution after alpha-beta-depleted transplantation in children. Study conclusions and caveats: Surviving recipient T cells and intrathymic progenitors accounted for some patients' high TCRbeta diversity at day 60.

The germline CDR1 and CDR2 sequences are MNHEY and SVGAGI. The CDR3 spans 15 residues. The J segment lost 0 bases and the V segment lost 2 bases, leaving 2 bases of the junction unmatched. The sample was PBMCs, taken before TCRalphabeta/CD19-depleted stem cell transplant. The receptor comes from a girl aged 2 to 9 with aplastic anemia, due to receive a stem cell transplant. J is TRBJ2-7 and V is TRBV6-5; 9 bases are a match to TRBD2. The CDR3: CASSYGSGGSYEQYF. The DNA of the CDR3 is TGTGCCAGCAGTTACGGTAGCGGGGGCTCCTACGAGCAGTACTTC.